Sequencing of this T cell receptor beta chain was carried out in a study of blood T cell repertoires in COVID-19. Study-wide background: Sources were T cells, B-cell-depleted T cells, or PBMCs; the material itself was cDNA or gDNA.

As originally analysed: Researchers report that nucleated cell counts were estimated from reference gene primer amplification. Libraries were prepared by immunoSEQ multiplex PCR; TCRdb keeps only in-frame clonotypes and omits some of them. Clone size and the V and J calls come from that table; the DNA yielded D and trimming. Of 170,000 or so clones in the sample, 90% were seen once. This CDR3 region has 18 residues. Trimming at V came to 4 bases and at J to 0 bases, leaving 11 bases not matched to a gene. Germline V gene lookup returns CDR1 ENHRY and CDR2 SYGVKD. Sequenced material: peripheral blood. This sequence originates from a man over 45 with acute or convalescent COVID-19. The rearrangement links TRBV10-3 to TRBJ2-1; 8 bases agree with TRBD2. DNA for the CDR3: TGTGCCATCAGTGCGGCACTAGCGGATTCTAGCTCCTACAATGAGCAGTTCTTC. This sequence encodes CAISAALADSSSYNEQFF.